This is a list of T cell receptor beta chains from one sample in a study of radiotherapy plus CTLA-4 blockade in lung cancer. Some clones are missing from TCRdb's copy, which holds only in-frame ones; the method was immunoSEQ multiplex PCR. This table has tens of thousands of clones, 60% to 80% appearing once. Sequences were derived from peripheral blood, sampled from a patient treated with radiotherapy plus ipilimumab. Every receptor here comes from a human donor with non-small cell lung cancer who had a complete response to radiotherapy plus ipilimumab. Both conserved end residues are part of each CDR3. The order of the fields is CDR3 protein, CDR3 DNA, D gene, J gene, clone size, V gene. A D gene is named only where the DNA matches it firmly. Some rows mark clone size as missing; the rest say once, few, many or name a class of expanded clone.

CASSEGSWGLFF TGTGCCAGCAGTGAAGGCTCCTGGGGACTGTTTTTT NA TRBJ1-4 NA TRBV6-1
CAISVGSRETQYF TGTGCCATCAGTGTTGGCAGCCGAGAGACCCAGTACTTC NA TRBJ2-5 once TRBV10-3
CAWSLGQGVFRNSNQPQHF TGTGCCTGGAGTCTCGGGCAGGGGGTCTTTCGAAATAGCAATCAGCCCCAGCATTTT TRBD1 TRBJ1-5 NA TRBV30
CASSIKRGVTDTQYF TGTGCCAGTAGTATCAAGCGGGGAGTCACAGATACGCAGTATTTT TRBD2 TRBJ2-3 NA TRBV19
CASGFGTQRGGGEKLFF TGTGCTAGTGGTTTTGGGACACAGAGGGGGGGAGGTGAAAAACTGTTTTTT NA TRBJ1-4 NA TRBV12-5
CASSYKWGRDTEAFF TGTGCCAGCAGTTATAAATGGGGCAGGGACACTGAAGCTTTCTTT NA TRBJ1-1 NA TRBV27
CASSYTTGEDTEAFF TGTGCCAGCAGTTACACGACAGGCGAGGACACTGAAGCTTTCTTT NA TRBJ1-1 NA TRBV6-5
CASSYRGAGANVLTF TGTGCCAGCAGTTACAGGGGTGCTGGGGCCAACGTCCTGACTTTC NA TRBJ2-6 NA TRBV6-5
CASSLVGTSVGGNQPQHF TGTGCCAGCAGCTTAGTCGGCACCTCGGTCGGGGGCAATCAGCCCCAGCATTTT NA TRBJ1-5 NA TRBV7-8
CASSQQTEPQYF TGCGCCAGCAGCCAACAGACAGAGCCGCAGTATTTT NA TRBJ2-3 NA TRBV4-3
CASRQDPGRTINEQFF TGTGCCAGCAGGCAAGACCCGGGACGTACGATCAATGAGCAGTTCTTC NA TRBJ2-1 NA TRBV5-8
CASSYEGNGELFF TGCGCCAGCAGCTACGAGGGAAACGGGGAGCTGTTTTTT NA TRBJ2-2 NA TRBV5-1
CASSDPRTSGFRNTQYF TGTGCCAGCAGTGACCCCCGGACTAGCGGGTTTAGAAATACGCAGTATTTT TRBD2 TRBJ2-3 once TRBV6-1
CASSYGLTFF TGTGCCAGCAGTTACGGGCTTACTTTCTTT NA TRBJ1-1 NA TRBV6-6
CASSRSDLAGIYNEQFF TGCGCCAGCAGCCGATCAGACTTAGCGGGAATCTACAATGAGCAGTTCTTC TRBD2 TRBJ2-1 NA TRBV4-3
CSADPGRTEAFF TGCAGCGCGGACCCAGGCAGAACTGAAGCTTTCTTT NA TRBJ1-1 once TRBV29-1
CASSLEEGWGYTF TGTGCCAGCAGCTTAGAGGAGGGTTGGGGCTACACCTTC NA TRBJ1-2 NA TRBV7-2
CASSIQGYGELFF TGTGCCAGTAGTATACAGGGTTATGGGGAGCTGTTTTTT NA TRBJ2-2 NA TRBV19
CASSVGAGGSTDTQYF TGTGCCAGCAGCGTAGGTGCCGGGGGAAGCACAGATACGCAGTATTTT NA TRBJ2-3 NA TRBV9
CASSGDSDSPLHF TGTGCCAGCAGCGGAGACAGCGACTCACCCCTCCACTTT NA TRBJ1-6 NA TRBV9
CAIRPGGPNNEQFF TGTGCCATCCGCCCCGGGGGGCCCAACAATGAGCAGTTCTTC NA TRBJ2-1 NA TRBV10-3
CASGGQGKYYTF TGTGCCAGCGGGGGACAGGGAAAGTACTACACCTTC TRBD1 TRBJ1-2 NA TRBV28
CASRGTGGGEQYF TGTGCCAGCAGGGGGACAGGGGGCGGCGAGCAGTACTTC TRBD1 TRBJ2-7 NA TRBV2
CASSLARGFTDTQYF TGCGCCAGCAGCTTGGCCAGGGGCTTTACAGATACGCAGTATTTT NA TRBJ2-3 once TRBV5-1
CASSGRRRGRENEQFF TGTGCCAGCAGCGGACGGCGGAGGGGGCGCGAGAATGAGCAGTTCTTC NA TRBJ2-1 NA TRBV13
CASSGRGNTIYF TGTGCCAGCAGCGGCCGGGGAAACACCATATATTTT NA TRBJ1-3 NA TRBV11-3
CASSFLGRLTGANVLTF TGTGCCAGCAGCTTCCTTGGTAGACTAACGGGGGCCAACGTCCTGACTTTC NA TRBJ2-6 NA TRBV5-4
CASSPPGWVEQFF TGTGCCAGCAGCCCCCCAGGATGGGTTGAGCAGTTCTTC NA TRBJ2-1 NA TRBV9